This is a list of T cell receptor beta chains from one sample in a study of shared clonotypes between healthy human individuals. Measured with immunoSEQ multiplex PCR; TCRdb has only the in-frame clones, and not every one. The profile covers about 2.1 million clones, with just over 90% appearing a single time and around 1.7% taken by the ten largest. The sample consisted of naive CD8+ T cells from PBMCs. Every receptor here comes from a man aged 18 to 29 in good health. Some clones in this sample may be carry-over from other donors' samples. The CDR3 runs from the conserved cysteine through the conserved F or W. Each record gives: J gene, V gene, clone size, D gene, CDR3 protein, CDR3 DNA. The D gene is left open where the match is weak. Not every row has a clone size; where given, it reads once, few, many or a size class.

>TRBJ2-7|TRBV28|.|.
CASSFKTGIYEQYF
TGTGCCAGCAGTTTTAAAACAGGGATCTACGAGCAGTACTTC
>TRBJ1-1|TRBV7-6|.|TRBD1
CASSLIQGEAFF
TGTGCCAGCAGCTTAATACAGGGGGAAGCTTTCTTT
>TRBJ2-1|TRBV9|.|.
CASSVAGYNEQFF
TGTGCCAGCAGCGTAGCCGGGTACAATGAGCAGTTCTTC
>TRBJ2-5|TRBV27|.|TRBD2
CASSPSGSQETQYF
TGTGCCAGCTCACCTAGCGGGAGCCAAGAGACCCAGTACTTC
>TRBJ2-3|TRBV7-3|.|.
CASSPLGGDTQYF
TGTGCCAGCAGCCCCCTAGGGGGAGATACGCAGTATTTT
>TRBJ2-1|TRBV9|.|.
CASSVGTDSYNEQFF
TGTGCCAGCAGCGTAGGGACTGACTCCTACAATGAGCAGTTCTTC
>TRBJ2-7|TRBV19|.|TRBD1
CASSPRVRDRGLEQYF
TGTGCCAGTAGCCCTCGAGTCCGGGACAGGGGCCTGGAGCAGTACTTC
>TRBJ1-5|TRBV6-5|.|TRBD1
CASRGDRNQPQHF
TGTGCCAGCAGGGGGGACAGGAATCAGCCCCAGCATTTT
>TRBJ1-5|TRBV15|.|.
CATSRDPSGVYNQPQHF
TGTGCCACCAGCAGAGATCCAAGCGGGGTCTACAATCAGCCCCAGCATTTT
>TRBJ1-1|TRBV29-1|.|.
CSEGGTEAFF
TGCAGCGAAGGAGGGACTGAAGCTTTCTTT
>TRBJ2-2|TRBV10-1|.|.
CASSESYLGNTGELFF
TGCGCCAGCAGTGAGTCGTACCTGGGGAACACCGGGGAGCTGTTTTTT
>TRBJ2-5|TRBV7-9|once|.
CASSRVIRGETQYF
TGTGCCAGCAGCCGGGTGATCAGGGGAGAGACCCAGTACTTC
>TRBJ1-1|TRBV11-2|.|.
CASSLGGLAEAFF
TGTGCCAGCAGCTTAGGGGGGTTGGCTGAAGCTTTCTTT
>TRBJ2-1|TRBV11-3|.|TRBD2
CASSLVSGEYNEQFF
TGTGCCAGCAGCTTAGTTAGCGGGGAATACAATGAGCAGTTCTTC
>TRBJ2-1|TRBV28|.|.
CASSWTDTGSGNEQFF
TGTGCCAGCAGTTGGACAGATACAGGCTCGGGCAATGAGCAGTTCTTC